This T cell receptor beta chain was identified during a study of T cells in women clearing cervical HPV infection. TCR beta CDR3 amplified by multiplex PCR from roughly 1,100 ng genomic DNA. Profiled with immunoSEQ multiplex PCR; TCRdb holds only in-frame clones, not every one. Recorded for this sample: about 34,000 clones. On this clone itself: The read terminates 3 residues ahead of where the CDR3 ends, so the germline J gene completes it.

V lost 5 bases to trimming and J lost 2 bases, with 13 bases between them. This CDR3 comprises 14 residues. Each participant carried one incident cervical HPV16 infection only. Sequencing was done on a sample of blood buffy coat. V and J are TRBV12-3 or TRBV12-4 and TRBJ2-7; D gene uncertain. This TCR came from a woman aged 18-70 years with a cervical HPV16 infection that either progressed to CIN3+ or cleared (not recorded which). The part of the CDR3 DNA that was read is TGTGCCAGCAGTCCCGGATCTAGGACCTACGAG. This sequence encodes CASSPGSRTYE. The whole CDR3 protein is CASSPGSRTYEQYF.